This T cell receptor (beta chain) was documented in a study of read filtering for tumor transcriptome and immune sequencing. Study in general: By R-ISS, stages I, II and III held roughly 8, 16 and 7 patients. Transcriptome libraries were built from DNase-treated RNA.

The J segment lost 4 bases and the V segment lost 7 bases, leaving 6 bases of the junction unmatched. CDR1 and CDR2 (germline): DFQATT, SNEGSKA (reference sequence). This CDR3 is 14 amino acids long. Study-level results: Single-read clonotypes: about 81.9% of IR-seq clonotypes (about 3.5% of reads), 74.6% of RNA-seq clonotypes (approximately 49% of reads).

This clonotype was detected many times. Its antigen is as yet unknown. The library was built from approximately 400 ng RNA with molecular barcoded adaptors for alpha/delta and beta/gamma chains. Using its own MiXCR run on the reads, TCRdb lists one record per CDR3 protein. Altogether fewer than 45,000 distinct CDR3 sequences are present, roughly 10% being singletons, with the ten largest covering around 32%. The sequence derives from a donor at least 40 years old with multiple myeloma. Sample: a population of CD138-negative cells sorted from bone marrow. V is TRBV20-1 and J is TRBJ2-3; 12 positions match TRBD1. The CDR3 is CSESGTGGSDTQYF. In DNA form, the CDR3 reads TGCAGTGAAAGCGGGACAGGGGGCTCAGATACGCAGTATTTT.